A single TCR beta chain is shown here with its context. Its antigen is not known. Mismatch with germline at one junction end may stem from a read error. The data were obtained in a study of prognosis after radiotherapy for stage I lung cancer. Whole-study context: The non-small cell lung cancer patients were all regarded as unsuitable for surgery on medical grounds.

Genomic DNA provided the template from which TCR beta CDR3 was amplified by two-round multiplex PCR. Round-one PCR had primers specific to each TRBV and TRBJ gene. TCRdb re-analysed the multiplex PCR reads in MiXCR, keeping a single row per CDR3 protein. The sample has about 14,000 distinct CDR3 sequences, roughly 50% seen once. Without prior chemotherapy, radiotherapy or other malignancies, every patient was node-negative by CT and PET/CT. This CDR3 is 13 amino acids long. CDR1 and CDR2 (germline): SGHNT, YENEEA. General study findings and limits: Differing TRBV and TRBJ gene usage was reportedly seen between patients with and without metastases. Shannon entropy after stereotactic body radiation therapy was lower in patients who developed distant metastases.

The chain combines TRBV11-3 with TRBJ2-2; D unclear. The receptor comes from a donor over 45 with non-small cell lung cancer. The starting material was PBMCs, obtained before or after stereotactic body radiation therapy (not recorded which). DNA for the CDR3: TGTGCCAGCAGCGTAGACACGAGTAGGGAGCTGTTTTTT. Its translation is CASSVDTSRELFF. The full variable domain, completed using reference TRBV11-3 and TRBJ2-2, is EAGVVQSPRYKIIEKKQPVAFWCNPISGHNTLYWYLQNLGQGPELLIRYENEEAVDDSQLPKDRFSAERLKGVDSTLKIQPAELGDSAVYLCASSVDTSRELFFGEGSRLTVL.